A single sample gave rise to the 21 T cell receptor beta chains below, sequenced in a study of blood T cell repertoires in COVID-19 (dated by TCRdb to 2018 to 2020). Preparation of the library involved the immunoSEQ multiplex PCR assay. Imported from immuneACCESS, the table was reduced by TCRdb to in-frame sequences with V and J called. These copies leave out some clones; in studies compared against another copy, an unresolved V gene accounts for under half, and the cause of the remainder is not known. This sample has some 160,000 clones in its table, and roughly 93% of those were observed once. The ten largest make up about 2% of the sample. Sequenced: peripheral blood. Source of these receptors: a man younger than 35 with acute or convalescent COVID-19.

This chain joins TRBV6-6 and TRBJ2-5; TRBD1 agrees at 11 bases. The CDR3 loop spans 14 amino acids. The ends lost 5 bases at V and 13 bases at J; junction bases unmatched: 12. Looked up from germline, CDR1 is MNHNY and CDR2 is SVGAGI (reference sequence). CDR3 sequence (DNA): TGTGCCAGCAGTCAGGACAGGGGGCTAAACATTTGGTACTTC. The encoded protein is CASSQDRGLNIWYF.

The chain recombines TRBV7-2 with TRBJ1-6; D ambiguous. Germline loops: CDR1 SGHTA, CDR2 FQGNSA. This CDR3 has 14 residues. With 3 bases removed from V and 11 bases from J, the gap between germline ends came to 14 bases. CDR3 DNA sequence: TGTGCCAGCAGCTTTAGCGGTCAGGTTACACCCCTCCACTTT. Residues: CASSFSGQVTPLHF.

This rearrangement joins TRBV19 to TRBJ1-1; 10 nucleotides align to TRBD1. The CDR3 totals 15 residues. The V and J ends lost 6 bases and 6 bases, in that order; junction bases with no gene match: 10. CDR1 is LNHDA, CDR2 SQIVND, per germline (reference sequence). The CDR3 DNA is TGTGCCAGTAGATCCGGGACAGGGGCCTTCGCTGAAGCTTTCTTT. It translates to CASRSGTGAFAEAFF.

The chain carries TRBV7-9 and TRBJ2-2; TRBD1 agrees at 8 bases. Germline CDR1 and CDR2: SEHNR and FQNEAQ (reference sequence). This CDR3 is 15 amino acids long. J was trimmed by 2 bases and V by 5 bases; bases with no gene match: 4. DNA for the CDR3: TGTGCCAGCAGCCTCGGACAGGGTAACACCGGGGAGCTGTTTTTT. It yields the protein CASSLGQGNTGELFF.

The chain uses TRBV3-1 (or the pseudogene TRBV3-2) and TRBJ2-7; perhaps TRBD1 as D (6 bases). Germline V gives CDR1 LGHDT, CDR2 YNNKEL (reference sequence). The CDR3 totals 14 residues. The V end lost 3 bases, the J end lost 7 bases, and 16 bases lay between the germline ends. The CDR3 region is CASSQTTGTWEQYF. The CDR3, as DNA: TGTGCCAGCAGCCAGACAACAGGGACGTGGGAGCAGTACTTC.

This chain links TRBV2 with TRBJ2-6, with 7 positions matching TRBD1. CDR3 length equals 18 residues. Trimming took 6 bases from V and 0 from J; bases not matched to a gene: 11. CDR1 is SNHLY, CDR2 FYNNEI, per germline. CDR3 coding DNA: TGTGCCAGCAGCGCTGGGACAGCCACACCCTCTGGGGCCAACGTCCTGACTTTC. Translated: CASSAGTATPSGANVLTF.

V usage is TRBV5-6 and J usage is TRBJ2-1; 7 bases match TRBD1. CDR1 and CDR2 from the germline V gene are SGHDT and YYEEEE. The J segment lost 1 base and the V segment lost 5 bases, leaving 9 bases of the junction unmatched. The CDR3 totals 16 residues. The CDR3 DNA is TGTGCCAGCAGAATTACAGGGGCCCTATCCTACAATGAGCAGTTCTTC. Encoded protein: CASRITGALSYNEQFF.

CDR3 region: CASSLEAGGAVEKLFF. The CDR3 DNA is TGCGCCAGCAGCTTAGAGGCAGGGGGCGCGGTTGAAAAACTGTTTTTT. This chain links TRBV5-1 with TRBJ1-4; 8 bases match TRBD1. Per the germline V gene, CDR1 is SGHRS and CDR2 is YFSETQ. The CDR3 contains 16 residues. With 2 bases clipped from V and 7 bases from J, the junction kept 10 bases outside the gene matches.

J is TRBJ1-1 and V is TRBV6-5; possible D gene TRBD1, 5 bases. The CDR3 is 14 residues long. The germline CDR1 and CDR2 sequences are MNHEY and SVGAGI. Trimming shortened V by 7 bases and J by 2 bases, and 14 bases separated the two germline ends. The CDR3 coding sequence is TGTGCCAGCACCCGATCGACAGCCAACACTGAAGCTTTCTTT. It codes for CASTRSTANTEAFF.

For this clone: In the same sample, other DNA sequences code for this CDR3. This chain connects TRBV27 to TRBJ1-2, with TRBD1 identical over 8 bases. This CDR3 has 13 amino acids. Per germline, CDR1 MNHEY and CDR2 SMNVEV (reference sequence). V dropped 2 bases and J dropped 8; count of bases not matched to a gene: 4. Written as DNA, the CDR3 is TGTGCCAGCAGTTTACAGGGGGCGGGAGGCTACACCTTC. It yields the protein CASSLQGAGGYTF.

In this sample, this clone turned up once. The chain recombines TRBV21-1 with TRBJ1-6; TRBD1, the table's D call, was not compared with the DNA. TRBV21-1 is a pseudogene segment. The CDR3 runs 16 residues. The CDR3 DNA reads TGTGCCAGCAGCAAAAGTGGGACAGGGAACAATTCACCCCTCCACTTT. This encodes CASSKSGTGNNSPLHF.

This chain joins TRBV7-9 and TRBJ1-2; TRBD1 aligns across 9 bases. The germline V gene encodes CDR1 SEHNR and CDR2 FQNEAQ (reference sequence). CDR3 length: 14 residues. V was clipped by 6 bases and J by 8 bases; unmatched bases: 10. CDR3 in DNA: TGTGCCAGCAGTTGGACAGGGGCTATGGGGGGCTACACCTTC. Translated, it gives CASSWTGAMGGYTF.

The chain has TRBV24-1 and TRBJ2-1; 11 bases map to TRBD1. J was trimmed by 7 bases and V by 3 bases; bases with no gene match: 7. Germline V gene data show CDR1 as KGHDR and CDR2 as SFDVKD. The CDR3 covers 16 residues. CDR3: CATSDTEGQGVNEQFF. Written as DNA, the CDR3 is TGTGCCACCAGTGATACAGAGGGACAGGGGGTTAATGAGCAGTTCTTC.

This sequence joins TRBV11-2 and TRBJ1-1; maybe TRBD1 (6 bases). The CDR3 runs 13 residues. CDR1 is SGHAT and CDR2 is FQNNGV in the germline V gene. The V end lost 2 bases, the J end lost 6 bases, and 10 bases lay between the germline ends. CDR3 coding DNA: TGTGCCAGCAGCTTAATAGGGGGAGCTGAAGCTTTCTTT. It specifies CASSLIGGAEAFF.

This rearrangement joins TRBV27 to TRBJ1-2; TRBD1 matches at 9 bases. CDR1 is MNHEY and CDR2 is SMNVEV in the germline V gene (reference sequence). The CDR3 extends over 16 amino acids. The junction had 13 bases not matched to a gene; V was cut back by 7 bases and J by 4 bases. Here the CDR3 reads CASNPGQGYYSYGYTF. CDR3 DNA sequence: TGTGCCAGCAACCCCGGACAGGGGTATTATTCCTATGGCTACACCTTC.

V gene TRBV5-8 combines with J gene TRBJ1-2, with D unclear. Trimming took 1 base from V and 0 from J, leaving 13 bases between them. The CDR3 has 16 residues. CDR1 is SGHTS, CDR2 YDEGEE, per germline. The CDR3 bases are TGTGCCAGCAGCTTGCTGTCATCATTAGCTAACTATGGCTACACCTTC. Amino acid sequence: CASSLLSSLANYGYTF.

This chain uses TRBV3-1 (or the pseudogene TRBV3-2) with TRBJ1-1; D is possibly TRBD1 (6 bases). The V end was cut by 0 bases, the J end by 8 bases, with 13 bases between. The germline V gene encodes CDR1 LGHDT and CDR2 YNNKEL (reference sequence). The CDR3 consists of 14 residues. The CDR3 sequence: CASSQDSGGREAFF. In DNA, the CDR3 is TGTGCCAGCAGCCAAGATTCGGGGGGCAGAGAAGCTTTCTTT.

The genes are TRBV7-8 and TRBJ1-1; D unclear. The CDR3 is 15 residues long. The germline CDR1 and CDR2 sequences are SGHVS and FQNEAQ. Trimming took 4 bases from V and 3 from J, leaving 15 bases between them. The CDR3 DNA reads TGTGCCAGCAGCTCAGGACTGACGGACTACACTGAAGCTTTCTTT. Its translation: CASSSGLTDYTEAFF.

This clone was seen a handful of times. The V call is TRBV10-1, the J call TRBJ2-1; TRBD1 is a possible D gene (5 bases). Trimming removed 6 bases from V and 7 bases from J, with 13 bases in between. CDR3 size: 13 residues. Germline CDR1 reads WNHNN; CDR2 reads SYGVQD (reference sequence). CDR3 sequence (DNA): TGCGCCAGCAGCGGCTCAGGGCTGAATGAGCAGTTCTTC. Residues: CASSGSGLNEQFF.

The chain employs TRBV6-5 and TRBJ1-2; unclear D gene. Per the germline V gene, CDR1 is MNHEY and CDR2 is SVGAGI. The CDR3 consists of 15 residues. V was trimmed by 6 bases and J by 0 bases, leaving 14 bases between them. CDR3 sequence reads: CASSYTLNANYGYTF. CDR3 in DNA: TGTGCCAGCAGCTATACCTTAAACGCTAACTATGGCTACACCTTC.

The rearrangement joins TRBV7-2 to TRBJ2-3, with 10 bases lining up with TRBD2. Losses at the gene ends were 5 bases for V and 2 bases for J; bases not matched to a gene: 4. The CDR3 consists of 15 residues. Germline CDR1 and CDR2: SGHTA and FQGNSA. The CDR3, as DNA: TGTGCCAGCAGCCAGGGACTAGCGTACACAGATACGCAGTATTTT. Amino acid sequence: CASSQGLAYTDTQYF.